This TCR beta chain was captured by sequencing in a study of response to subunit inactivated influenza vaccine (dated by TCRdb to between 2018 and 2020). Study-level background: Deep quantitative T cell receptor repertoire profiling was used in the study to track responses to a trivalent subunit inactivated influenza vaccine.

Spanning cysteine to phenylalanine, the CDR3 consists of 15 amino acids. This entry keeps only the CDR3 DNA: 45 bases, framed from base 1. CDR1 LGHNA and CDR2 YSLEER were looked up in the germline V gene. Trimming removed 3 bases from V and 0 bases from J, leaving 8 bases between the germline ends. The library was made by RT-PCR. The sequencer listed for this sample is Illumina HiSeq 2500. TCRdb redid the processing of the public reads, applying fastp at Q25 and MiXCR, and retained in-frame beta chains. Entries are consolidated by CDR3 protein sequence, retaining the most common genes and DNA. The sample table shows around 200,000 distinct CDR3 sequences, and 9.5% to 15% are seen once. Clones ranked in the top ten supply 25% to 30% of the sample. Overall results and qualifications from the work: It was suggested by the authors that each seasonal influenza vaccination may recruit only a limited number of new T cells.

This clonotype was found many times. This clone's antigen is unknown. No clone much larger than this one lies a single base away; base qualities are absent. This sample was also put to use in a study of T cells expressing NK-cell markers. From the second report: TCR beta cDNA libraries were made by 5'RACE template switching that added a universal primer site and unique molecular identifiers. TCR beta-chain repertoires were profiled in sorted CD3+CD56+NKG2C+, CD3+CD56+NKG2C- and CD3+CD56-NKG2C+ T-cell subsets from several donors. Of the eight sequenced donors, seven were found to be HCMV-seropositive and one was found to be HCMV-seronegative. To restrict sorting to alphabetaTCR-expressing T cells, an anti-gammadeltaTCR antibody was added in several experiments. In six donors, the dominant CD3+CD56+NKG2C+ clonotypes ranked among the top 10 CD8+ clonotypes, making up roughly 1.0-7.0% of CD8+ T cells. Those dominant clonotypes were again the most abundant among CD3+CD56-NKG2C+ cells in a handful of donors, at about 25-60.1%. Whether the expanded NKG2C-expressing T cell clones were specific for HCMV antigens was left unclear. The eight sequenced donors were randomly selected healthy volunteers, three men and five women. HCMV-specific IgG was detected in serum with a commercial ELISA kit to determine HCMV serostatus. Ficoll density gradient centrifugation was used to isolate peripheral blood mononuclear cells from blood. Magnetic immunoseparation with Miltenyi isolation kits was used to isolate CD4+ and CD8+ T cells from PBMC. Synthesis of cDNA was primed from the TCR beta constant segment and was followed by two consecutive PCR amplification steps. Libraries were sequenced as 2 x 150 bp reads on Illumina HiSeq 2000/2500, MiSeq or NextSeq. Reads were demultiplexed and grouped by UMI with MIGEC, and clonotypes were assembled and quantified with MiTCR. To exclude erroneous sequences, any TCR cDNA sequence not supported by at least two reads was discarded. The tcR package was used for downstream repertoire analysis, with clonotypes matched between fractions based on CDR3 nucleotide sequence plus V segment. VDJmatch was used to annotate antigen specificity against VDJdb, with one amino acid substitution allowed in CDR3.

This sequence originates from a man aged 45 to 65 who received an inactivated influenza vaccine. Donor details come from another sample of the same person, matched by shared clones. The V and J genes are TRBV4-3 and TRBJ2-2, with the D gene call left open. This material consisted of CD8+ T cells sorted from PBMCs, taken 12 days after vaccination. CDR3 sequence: CASSQGYANTGELFF. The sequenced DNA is TGCGCCAGCAGCCAGGGATACGCGAACACCGGGGAGCTGTTTTTT.